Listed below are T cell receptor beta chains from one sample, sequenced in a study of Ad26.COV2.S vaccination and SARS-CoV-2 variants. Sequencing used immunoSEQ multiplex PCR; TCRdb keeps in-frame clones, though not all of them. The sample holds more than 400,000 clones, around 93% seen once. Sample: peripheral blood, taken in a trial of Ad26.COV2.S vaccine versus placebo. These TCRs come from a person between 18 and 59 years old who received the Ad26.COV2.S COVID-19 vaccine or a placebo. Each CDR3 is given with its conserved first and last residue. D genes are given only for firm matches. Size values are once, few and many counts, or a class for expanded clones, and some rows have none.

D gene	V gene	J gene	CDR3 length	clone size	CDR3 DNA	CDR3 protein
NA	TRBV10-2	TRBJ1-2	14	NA	TGCGCCAGCAGTGAGTCGGCACCGAACTATGGCTACACCTTC	CASSESAPNYGYTF
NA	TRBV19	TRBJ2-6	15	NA	TGTGCCAGTAGTCTTAGGATGGCTGGGGCCAACGTCCTGACTTTC	CASSLRMAGANVLTF
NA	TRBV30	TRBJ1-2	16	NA	TGTGCCTGGAGTGTAGGGCAGCTTCTCCTTAACTATGGCTACACCTTC	CAWSVGQLLLNYGYTF
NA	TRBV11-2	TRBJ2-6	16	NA	TGTGCCAGCTCCCCCTCTATGGGGGCTGGGGCCAACGTCCTGACTTTC	CASSPSMGAGANVLTF
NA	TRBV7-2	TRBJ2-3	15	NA	TGTGCCAGCAGCCGCATCGGGGGGCAGACAGATACGCAGTATTTT	CASSRIGGQTDTQYF
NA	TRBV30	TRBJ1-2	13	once	TGTGCCTGGAGTGTGCGGGGCGGTAGGGGCTACACCTTC	CAWSVRGGRGYTF
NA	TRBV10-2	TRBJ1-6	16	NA	TGCGCCAGCAGTGCTCATTCGAGCTCCTATAATTCACCCCTCCACTTT	CASSAHSSSYNSPLHF
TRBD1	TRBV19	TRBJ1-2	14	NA	TGTGCCAGTAGTGAAGGGGGGACAGGGTACGGCTACACCTTC	CASSEGGTGYGYTF
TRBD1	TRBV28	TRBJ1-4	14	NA	TGTGCCAGCAGCCTGACAGGGGGCTATGAAAAACTGTTTTTT	CASSLTGGYEKLFF
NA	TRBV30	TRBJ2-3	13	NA	TGTGCCTGGAGCTCGGGTAGGGGTAATACGCAGTATTTT	CAWSSGRGNTQYF
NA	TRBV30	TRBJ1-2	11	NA	TGTGCCTGGGGCCCTAACTATGGCTACACCTTC	CAWGPNYGYTF
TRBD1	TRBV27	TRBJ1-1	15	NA	TGTGCCAGCAGTCCGGGGACAGTTAAGAACACTGAAGCTTTCTTT	CASSPGTVKNTEAFF
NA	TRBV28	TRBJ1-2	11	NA	TGTGCCAGCAGCCAAATCTATGGCTACACCTTC	CASSQIYGYTF
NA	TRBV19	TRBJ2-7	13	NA	TGTGCCAGTAGTCACTCCCTCGTGGGAGAGCAGTACTTC	CASSHSLVGEQYF